This entry features one T cell receptor beta chain sequence. The antigen is undetermined. The sample originates from a study of cytomegalovirus exposure and HLA in healthy donors. The study's findings and limits: Using a false discovery rate of 0.05, a later analysis showed that around 16,000 TCR beta sequences were associated with HLA alleles. Sequence variants that were highly shared formed a cluster that was likely a sequencing artifact.

The CDR3 runs 11 residues. In germline, CDR1 is MNHNS, CDR2 SASEGT. Trimming took 8 bases from V and 7 from J, leaving 11 bases between them. PCR employed 60 Vbeta and 13 Jbeta primers. TCRdb keeps only in-frame clones here, not all; method: immunoSEQ multiplex PCR. This sample has 80,000 or so clones; around 66% occur once, and the top ten carry just under 5%. The genes are TRBV6-1 and TRBJ2-5; tentatively, D is TRBD1 (5 bases). The receptor's source is a man aged 55-75 years in good health and CMV-seropositive. Sequenced: PBMCs. CDR3: CASLIQGTQYF. CDR3 bases: TGTGCCAGCCTGATCCAGGGGACCCAGTACTTC.